In this sample, the clone carrying this T cell receptor beta chain turned up many times. Its antigen is unknown. The sample carries other DNA sequences with the same CDR3. Data came from immunoSEQ multiplex PCR; TCRdb stores just in-frame clones and leaves some out. Of 100,000 or so clones in the sample, approximately 90% are singletons; the top ten hold 9.1%. Germline lookup yields CDR1 SGHTA and CDR2 FQGTGA. V was pared by 0 bases and J by 5 bases, with 3 bases of the junction left unmatched. CDR3 length equals 15 residues. The sample is drawn from a study of T cell responses to AZD1222 COVID-19 vaccine. Study outcomes and limitations: Spike-wide vaccine-associated CD4 TCRs dominated at 160-218 and 743-854.

This chain links TRBV7-3 with TRBJ1-1; the match to TRBD1 covers 10 bases. This sample comprised peripheral blood, obtained on day 0 of AZD1222 vaccination. This sequence was found in an adult in good health. As DNA, the CDR3 is TGTGCCAGCAGCTTAACGACAGGGGGCACGACTGAAGCTTTCTTT. It codes for CASSLTTGGTTEAFF. The full variable domain, completed using reference TRBV7-3 and TRBJ1-1, is GAGVSQTPSNKVTEKGKYVELRCDPISGHTALYWYRQSLGQGPEFLIYFQGTGAADDSGLPNDRFFAVRPEGSVSTLKIQRTERGDSAVYLCASSLTTGGTTEAFFGQGTRLTVV.